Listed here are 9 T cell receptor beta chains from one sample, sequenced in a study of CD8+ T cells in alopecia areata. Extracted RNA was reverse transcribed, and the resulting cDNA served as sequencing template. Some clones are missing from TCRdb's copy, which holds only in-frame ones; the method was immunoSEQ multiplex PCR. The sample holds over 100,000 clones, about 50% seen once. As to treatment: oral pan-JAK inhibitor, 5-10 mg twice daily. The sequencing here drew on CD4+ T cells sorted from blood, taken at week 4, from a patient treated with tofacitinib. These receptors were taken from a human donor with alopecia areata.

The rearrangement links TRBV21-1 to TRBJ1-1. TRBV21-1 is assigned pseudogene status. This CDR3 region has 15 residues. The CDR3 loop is CASSKGRDKNTEAFF. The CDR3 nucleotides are TGTGCCAGCAGCAAAGGGAGGGACAAGAACACTGAAGCTTTCTTT.

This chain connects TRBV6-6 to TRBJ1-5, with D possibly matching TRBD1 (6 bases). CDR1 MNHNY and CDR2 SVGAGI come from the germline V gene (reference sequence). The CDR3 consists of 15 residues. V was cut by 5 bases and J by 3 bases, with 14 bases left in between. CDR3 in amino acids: CASSQQGSNNQPQHF. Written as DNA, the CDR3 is TGTGCCAGCAGTCAACAGGGTTCCAACAATCAGCCCCAGCATTTT.

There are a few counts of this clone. CDR3 residues: CSLSQGGTDTQYF. The CDR3 DNA is TGCAGCCTATCCCAGGGGGGCACAGATACGCAGTATTTT. The chain has TRBV29-1 and TRBJ2-3, with TRBD1 matching 7 bases. V lost 8 bases to trimming and J lost 1 base; unmatched junction nucleotides: 6. This CDR3 comprises 13 residues. The germline gives CDR1 SQVTM, CDR2 ANQGSEA.

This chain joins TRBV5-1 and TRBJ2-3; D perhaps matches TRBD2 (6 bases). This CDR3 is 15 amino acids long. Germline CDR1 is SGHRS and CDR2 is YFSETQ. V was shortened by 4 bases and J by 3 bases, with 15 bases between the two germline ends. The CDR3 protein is CASSPAVRGTDTQYF. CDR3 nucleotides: TGCGCCAGCAGCCCCGCCGTACGGGGGACAGATACGCAGTATTTT. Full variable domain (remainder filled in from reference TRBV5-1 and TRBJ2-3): KAGVTQTPRYLIKTRGQQVTLSCSPISGHRSVSWYQQTPGQGLQFLFEYFSETQRNKGNFPGRFSGRQFSNSRSEMNVSTLELGDSALYLCASSPAVRGTDTQYFGPGTRLTVL.

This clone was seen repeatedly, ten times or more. The CDR3 nucleotides are TGTGCCAGTAGTGCTGGCAGGGGAAGCTACGAGCAGTACTTC. It specifies CASSAGRGSYEQYF. The V and J genes are TRBV19 and TRBJ2-7, with D tentatively TRBD1 (6 bases). CDR1 is LNHDA and CDR2 is SQIVND in the germline V gene (reference sequence). V lost 5 bases, J lost 3 bases, and 14 bases lay in between. This CDR3 region has 14 residues.

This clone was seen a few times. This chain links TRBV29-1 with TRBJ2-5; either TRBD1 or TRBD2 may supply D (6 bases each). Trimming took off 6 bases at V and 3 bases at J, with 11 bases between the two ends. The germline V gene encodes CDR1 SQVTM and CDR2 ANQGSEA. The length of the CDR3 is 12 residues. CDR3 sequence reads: CSVRRGEETQYF. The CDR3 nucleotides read TGCAGCGTGAGGAGGGGGGAAGAGACCCAGTACTTC. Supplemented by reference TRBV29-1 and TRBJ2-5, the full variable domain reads SAVISQKPSRDICQRGTSLTIQCQVDSQVTMMFWYRQQPGQSLTLIATANQGSEATYESGFVIDKFPISRPNLTFSTLTVSNMSPEDSSIYLCSVRRGEETQYFGPGTRLLVL.

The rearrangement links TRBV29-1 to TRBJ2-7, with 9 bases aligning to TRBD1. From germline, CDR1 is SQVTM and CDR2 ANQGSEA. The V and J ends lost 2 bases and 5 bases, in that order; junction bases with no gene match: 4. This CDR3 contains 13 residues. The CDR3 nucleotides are TGCAGCGTTGAATTGGACAGGGGTGACGAGCAGTACTTC. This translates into CSVELDRGDEQYF.

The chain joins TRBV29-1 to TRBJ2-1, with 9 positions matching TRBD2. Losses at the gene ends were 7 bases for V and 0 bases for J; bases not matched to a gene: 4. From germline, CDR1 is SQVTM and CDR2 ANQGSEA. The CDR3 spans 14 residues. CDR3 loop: CSGVREGSYNEQFF. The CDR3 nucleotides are TGCAGCGGGGTGCGGGAGGGCTCCTACAATGAGCAGTTCTTC.

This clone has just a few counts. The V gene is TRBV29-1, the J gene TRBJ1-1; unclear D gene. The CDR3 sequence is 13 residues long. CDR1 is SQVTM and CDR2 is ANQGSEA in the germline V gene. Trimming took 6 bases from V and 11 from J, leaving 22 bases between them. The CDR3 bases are TGCAGCGTCGGAGTGGACCTGCGGGGTCGGGCTTTCTTT. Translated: CSVGVDLRGRAFF.